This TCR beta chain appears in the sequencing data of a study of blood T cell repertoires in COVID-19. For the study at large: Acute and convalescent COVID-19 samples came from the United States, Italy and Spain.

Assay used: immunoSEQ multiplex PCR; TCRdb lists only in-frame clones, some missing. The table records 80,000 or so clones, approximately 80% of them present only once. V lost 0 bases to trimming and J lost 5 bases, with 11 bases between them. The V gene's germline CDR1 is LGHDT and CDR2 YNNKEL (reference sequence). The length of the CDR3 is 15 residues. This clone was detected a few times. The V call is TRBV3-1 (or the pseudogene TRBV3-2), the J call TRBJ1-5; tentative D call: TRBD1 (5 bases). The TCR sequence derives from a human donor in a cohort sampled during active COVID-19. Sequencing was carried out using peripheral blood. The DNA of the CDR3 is TGTGCCAGCAGCCAAGAGGGGCAGGGTCATCAGCCCCAGCATTTT. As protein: CASSQEGQGHQPQHF.